This T cell receptor beta chain was found in a study of blood T cells in healthy people across ages. Whole-study results and caveats: The study found TCR beta diversity correlated strongly with naive T cell percentage.

In each sample, at least 6.5 million PBMCs were isolated. Germline CDR1 SGDLS, CDR2 YYNGEE. Trimming removed 2 bases at V and 7 bases at J, with 12 bases between. The CDR3 length is 13 residues. Using a J-beta primer mix together with a sample-barcoded 5' primer, a second PCR was run for roughly 7 to 11 cycles. TCRdb fed the 5' RACE reads into MiXCR, producing one record per CDR3 protein. Of around 1,500,000 distinct CDR3 sequences in the sample, 42% were seen once. Concerning this clonotype itself: Antigen unknown.

Sequences were obtained from blood. The sequence derives from a woman aged 18-29 years in good health. The V and J genes are TRBV9 and TRBJ1-2, with D perhaps matching TRBD1 (5 bases). The CDR3: CASSVGEEVGYTF. The CDR3 DNA sequence: TGTGCCAGCAGCGTGGGGGAAGAGGTTGGCTACACCTTC.